This TCR beta chain was documented in a study of T cell repertoires in cytomegalovirus infection. TCRdb passed the reads through MiXCR, listing each CDR3 protein once. The table has some 920,000 distinct CDR3 sequences, around 30% seen once. This clonotype was seen at least ten times. Its target is unknown. The sequenced sample was cultured CD8+ T cells from PBMCs, obtained from culture after CMV antigen stimulation. The source is a human donor in good health (CMV status not recorded). Some clones in this sample may be carry-over from other donors' samples.

Written as DNA, the CDR3 is TGTGCCAGCAGTGGACCCCTGGGGGGCCTCACAGATACGCAGTATTTT. This encodes CASSGPLGGLTDTQYF. This chain links TRBV6-1 with TRBJ2-3; TRBD1 or TRBD2 may be the D gene (6 bases each). The length of the CDR3 is 16 residues. In germline, CDR1 is MNHNS, CDR2 SASEGT. Trimming took 4 bases from V and 2 from J, leaving 16 bases between them.